This passage covers 15 T cell receptor beta chains from one sample sequenced in a study of T cells in localized non-small cell lung cancer (dated by TCRdb to the early 2020s). Libraries were prepared through the immunoSEQ multiplex PCR assay. TCRdb took this table from immuneACCESS and kept in-frame rearrangements with V and J called. Such tables lack part of the clones; where checked against another copy, unresolved V genes explain under half of the gap, and the rest is unexplained. The table for this sample lists 1,300 or so clones; around a fifth of them were counted only once. Clones ranked in the top ten supply about 20% of the sample. The source was lung tumor tissue, collected before any cancer treatment. All receptors derive from a female donor at least 60 years old with stage II squamous cell lung carcinoma.

This clone was counted between two and nine times. The chain has TRBV7-6 and TRBJ2-1; D may be TRBD2 (5 bases). The germline V and J ends were trimmed by 4 bases and 6 bases, with 16 bases remaining between them. The CDR3 is 15 amino acids. Germline CDR1 reads SGHVS; CDR2 reads FNYEAQ. This chain's CDR3 is CASSSLGEPRNEQFF. Here the CDR3 DNA reads TGTGCCAGCAGCTCATTGGGAGAGCCGCGCAATGAGCAGTTCTTC.

This chain links TRBV5-1 with TRBJ2-7, with TRBD2 as a possible D gene (5 bases). Germline V gives CDR1 SGHRS, CDR2 YFSETQ. The ends were cut back, 0 bases at V and 5 bases at J, with 12 bases in the middle. The CDR3 sequence is 14 residues long. For the CDR3, the DNA is TGCGCCAGCAGCTTGGAGGCGGGTGGAGACGAGCAGTACGTC. It translates to CASSLEAGGDEQYV.

This clone is large by share. This chain connects TRBV11-3 to TRBJ2-3; 11 bases align to TRBD2. The germline V gene encodes CDR1 SGHNT and CDR2 YENEEA. With 8 bases clipped from V and 6 bases from J, the junction kept 7 bases outside the gene matches. This CDR3 spans 14 amino acids. CDR3 coding DNA: TGTGCCAGCTATAGCGGGAGGGCCGAGGATACGCAGTATTTT. Its translation: CASYSGRAEDTQYF.

The chain uses TRBV19 and TRBJ2-1, with 10 positions matching TRBD2. Germline V gene lookup returns CDR1 LNHDA and CDR2 SQIVND (reference sequence). V gave up 4 bases and J gave up 8 bases; unmatched junction bases: 8. This CDR3 is built from 15 residues. The CDR3 coding sequence is TGTGCCAGTAGTACAGGGACTAGCGTTTTATATGAGCAGTTCTTC. Translation gives CASSTGTSVLYEQFF.

The chain's CDR3 is CASSPQGGNTEAFF. The DNA for the CDR3 is TGTGCCAGCAGCCCTCAGGGGGGGAACACTGAAGCTTTCTTT. V is TRBV6-8 and J is TRBJ1-1; 7 bases are shared with TRBD1. Germline loops: CDR1 MNHGY, CDR2 SAAAGT. The length of the CDR3 is 14 residues. J gave up 1 base and V 6 bases, and 5 bases lay outside the gene matches.

The chain is built from TRBV2 and TRBJ2-7; D may match TRBD1 or TRBD2 (5 bases each). In germline, CDR1 is SNHLY, CDR2 FYNNEI. The CDR3 sequence is 13 residues long. Trimming took off 6 bases at V and 6 bases at J, with 15 bases between the two ends. CDR3 sequence: CASSPSPGLEQYV. CDR3 bases: TGTGCCAGCAGCCCAAGTCCGGGGCTCGAGCAGTACGTC.

The rearrangement links TRBV10-2 to TRBJ2-1; 7 bases agree with TRBD1. This CDR3 is 17 amino acids long. From germline, CDR1 is WSHSY and CDR2 SAAADI. V lost 4 bases to trimming and J lost 0 bases; unmatched junction nucleotides: 9. The CDR3 nucleotides read TGCGCCAGCAGTGGCCCGACAGGGAAAGGCTCCTACAATGAGCAGTTCTTC. This encodes CASSGPTGKGSYNEQFF.

Sample share makes this clone medium-sized. This chain links TRBV4-1 with TRBJ2-5; D might be TRBD2 (5 bases). The V gene lost 1 base and the J gene lost 5 bases, with 8 bases spanning the gap. CDR3 length equals 13 residues. Germline lookup yields CDR1 MGHRA and CDR2 YSYEKL. The CDR3 spells CASSQGGSETQYF. The CDR3 DNA reads as TGCGCCAGCAGCCAAGGAGGGAGTGAGACCCAGTACTTC.

The chain employs TRBV30 and TRBJ2-7; 11 bases map to TRBD2. The V gene's germline CDR1 is GTSNPN and CDR2 SVGIG (reference sequence). V was clipped by 2 bases and J by 6 bases; unmatched bases: 12. CDR3 length equals 16 residues. Here the CDR3 reads CAWSKTSGIGPLEQYF. Here the CDR3 DNA reads TGTGCCTGGAGTAAGACTAGCGGGATAGGCCCCCTCGAGCAGTACTTC.

This rearrangement joins TRBV9 to TRBJ1-4; D uncertain. Germline CDR1 reads SGDLS; CDR2 reads YYNGEE. The CDR3 runs 12 residues. Trimming removed 5 bases from V and 6 bases from J, with 8 bases in between. The DNA for the CDR3 is TGTGCCAGCAGTGCTGTGGATGAAAAACTGTTTTTT. Amino acid sequence: CASSAVDEKLFF.

The V gene is TRBV19, the J gene TRBJ1-5, with a weak D call TRBD1 (5 bases). The CDR3 is 13 amino acids. CDR1 LNHDA and CDR2 SQIVND come from the germline V gene (reference sequence). Trimming pared 3 bases from V and 7 bases from J, leaving 10 bases between. The CDR3 sequence: CASSIRGSQPQHF. The CDR3 nucleotides read TGTGCCAGTAGTATCCGGGGGAGCCAGCCCCAGCATTTT.

The CDR3 spells CASSLRVGGTEAFF. In nucleotides, the CDR3 is TGTGCCAGCAGCTTACGTGTGGGGGGCACTGAAGCTTTCTTT. This chain joins TRBV11-3 and TRBJ1-1, with D maybe TRBD1 (5 bases). The CDR3 is 14 amino acids. Trimming removed 2 bases at V and 4 bases at J, with 11 bases between. Germline CDR1 reads SGHNT; CDR2 reads YENEEA.

By sample fraction, this clone is large. The chain uses TRBV19 and TRBJ2-2, with D possibly TRBD1 on 5 matching bases. Germline assignment: CDR1 LNHDA and CDR2 SQIVND (reference sequence). The CDR3 is made up of 14 amino acids. Trimming removed 3 bases from V and 6 bases from J, with 11 bases in between. The CDR3 here is CASSIVGLAGELFF. DNA for the CDR3: TGTGCCAGTAGTATCGTGGGGCTTGCCGGGGAGCTGTTTTTT.

This chain uses TRBV9 with TRBJ2-7; TRBD1 matches at 7 bases. V shed 4 bases and J 1 base; nucleotides not matched to a gene: 8. The CDR3 totals 15 residues. The germline V gene encodes CDR1 SGDLS and CDR2 YYNGEE. The CDR3 protein is CASSPAGTASYEQYF. The CDR3 DNA sequence: TGTGCCAGCAGCCCAGCCGGGACAGCTTCCTACGAGCAGTACTTC. Complete variable domain (other parts from reference TRBV9 and TRBJ2-7): DSGVTQTPKHLITATGQRVTLRCSPRSGDLSVYWYQQSLDQGLQFLIQYYNGEERAKGNILERFSAQQFPDLHSELNLSSLELGDSALYFCASSPAGTASYEQYFGPGTRLTVT.

This clone is deemed large. The J gene is TRBJ1-1, the V gene TRBV9; no clear D gene. This CDR3 is built from 14 residues. The germline V gene encodes CDR1 SGDLS and CDR2 YYNGEE. V was clipped by 5 bases and J by 1 base, with 12 bases between them. The CDR3 region has the DNA TGTGCCAGCAGTGGAGTAGTTTCGAACACTGAAGCTTTCTTT. Translated, it gives CASSGVVSNTEAFF.